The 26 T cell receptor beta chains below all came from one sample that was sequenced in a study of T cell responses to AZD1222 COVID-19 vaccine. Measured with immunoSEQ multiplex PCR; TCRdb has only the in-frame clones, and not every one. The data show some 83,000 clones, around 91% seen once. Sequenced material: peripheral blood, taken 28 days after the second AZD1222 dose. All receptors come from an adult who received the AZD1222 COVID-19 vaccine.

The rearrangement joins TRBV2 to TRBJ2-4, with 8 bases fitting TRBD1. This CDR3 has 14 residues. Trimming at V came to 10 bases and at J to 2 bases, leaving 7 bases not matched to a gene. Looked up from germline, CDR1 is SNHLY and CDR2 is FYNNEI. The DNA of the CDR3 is TGTGCCATTCAGGGGGCATCGTCCAAAAACATTCAGTACTTC. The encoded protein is CAIQGASSKNIQYF.

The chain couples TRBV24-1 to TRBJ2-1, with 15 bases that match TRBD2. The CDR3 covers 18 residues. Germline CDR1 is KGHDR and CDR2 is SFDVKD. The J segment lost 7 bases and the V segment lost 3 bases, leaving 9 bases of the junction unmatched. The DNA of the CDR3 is TGTGCCACCAGTGATCGGACTAGCGGGGGGGCCTTGGGAAATGAGCAGTTCTTC. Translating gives CATSDRTSGGALGNEQFF.

The CDR3 DNA is TGCGCCAGCAGCTGGGACGGTTCCACTGAAGCTTTCTTT. Translation gives CASSWDGSTEAFF. The rearrangement joins TRBV5-1 to TRBJ1-1; D may be TRBD1 (5 bases). This CDR3 has 13 amino acids. Germline V gene sequence: CDR1 SGHRS, CDR2 YFSETQ. V lost 3 bases to trimming and J lost 4 bases, with 10 bases between them.

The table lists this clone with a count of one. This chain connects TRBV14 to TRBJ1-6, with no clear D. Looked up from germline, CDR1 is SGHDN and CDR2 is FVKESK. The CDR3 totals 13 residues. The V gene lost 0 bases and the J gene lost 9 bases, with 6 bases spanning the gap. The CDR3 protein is CASSQEGLSPLHF. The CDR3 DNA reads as TGTGCCAGCAGCCAAGAAGGACTTTCACCCCTCCACTTT.

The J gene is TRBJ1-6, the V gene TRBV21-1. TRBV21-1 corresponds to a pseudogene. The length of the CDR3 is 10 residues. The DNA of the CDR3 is TGTGCCAGTATTGGTTCACCCCTCCACTTT. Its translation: CASIGSPLHF.

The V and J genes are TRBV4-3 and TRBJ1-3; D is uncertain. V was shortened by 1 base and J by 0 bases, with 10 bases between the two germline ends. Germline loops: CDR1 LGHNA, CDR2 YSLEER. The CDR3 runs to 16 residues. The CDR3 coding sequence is TGCGCCAGCAGCCAAGCGTGGGCAGCCTCTGGAAACACCATATATTTT. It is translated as CASSQAWAASGNTIYF.

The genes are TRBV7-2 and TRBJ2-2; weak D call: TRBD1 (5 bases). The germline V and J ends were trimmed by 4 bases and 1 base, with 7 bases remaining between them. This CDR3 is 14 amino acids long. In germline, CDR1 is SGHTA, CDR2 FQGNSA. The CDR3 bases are TGTGCCAGCAGCTCCACAGGGAACACCGGGGAGCTGTTTTTT. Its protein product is CASSSTGNTGELFF.

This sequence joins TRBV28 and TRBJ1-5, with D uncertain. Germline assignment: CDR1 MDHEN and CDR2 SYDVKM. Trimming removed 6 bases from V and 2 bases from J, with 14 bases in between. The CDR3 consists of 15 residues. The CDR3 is CASSPVGEGNQPQHF. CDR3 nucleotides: TGTGCCAGCAGCCCGGTCGGGGAGGGCAATCAGCCCCAGCATTTT.

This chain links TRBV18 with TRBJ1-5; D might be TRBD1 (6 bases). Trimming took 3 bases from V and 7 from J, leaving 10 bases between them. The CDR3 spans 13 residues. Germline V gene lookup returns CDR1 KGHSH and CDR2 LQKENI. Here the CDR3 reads CASSPEGGQPQHF. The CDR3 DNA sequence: TGTGCCAGCTCACCGGAGGGGGGGCAGCCCCAGCATTTT.

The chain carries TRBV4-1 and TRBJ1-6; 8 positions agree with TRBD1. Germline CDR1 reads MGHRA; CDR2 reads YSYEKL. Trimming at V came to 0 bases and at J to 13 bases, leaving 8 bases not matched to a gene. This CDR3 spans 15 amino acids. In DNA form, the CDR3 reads TGCGCCAGCAGCCAAGATGCAGGGGGCGATGGGCCCCTCCACTTT. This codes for CASSQDAGGDGPLHF.

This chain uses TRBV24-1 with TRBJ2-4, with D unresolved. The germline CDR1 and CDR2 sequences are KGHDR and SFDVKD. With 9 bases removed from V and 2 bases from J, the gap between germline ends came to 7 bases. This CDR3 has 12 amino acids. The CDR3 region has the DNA TGTGCCACCCCCAGGACCAAAAACATTCAGTACTTC. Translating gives CATPRTKNIQYF.

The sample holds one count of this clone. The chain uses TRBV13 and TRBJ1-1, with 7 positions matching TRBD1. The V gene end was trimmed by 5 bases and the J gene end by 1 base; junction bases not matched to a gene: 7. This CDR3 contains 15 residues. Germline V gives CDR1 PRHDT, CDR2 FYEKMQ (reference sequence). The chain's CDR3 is CASSPRQGPNTEAFF. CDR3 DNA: TGTGCCAGCAGCCCCCGACAGGGCCCGAACACTGAAGCTTTCTTT.

The CDR3 is CASSLDRGQKTQYF. The CDR3 nucleotides read TGTGCCAGCAGCCTGGACAGGGGGCAGAAGACCCAGTACTTC. The genes are TRBV5-4 and TRBJ2-5; 11 bases are shared with TRBD1. J gave up 6 bases and V 4 bases, and 5 bases lay outside the gene matches. The V gene's germline CDR1 is SGHNT and CDR2 YYREEE (reference sequence). The CDR3 spans 14 residues.

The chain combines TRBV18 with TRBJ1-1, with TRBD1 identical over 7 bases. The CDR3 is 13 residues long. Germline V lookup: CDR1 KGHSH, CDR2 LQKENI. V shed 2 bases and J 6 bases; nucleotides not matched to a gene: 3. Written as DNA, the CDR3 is TGTGCCAGCTCACCAACAGGGGAACCTGAAGCTTTCTTT. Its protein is CASSPTGEPEAFF. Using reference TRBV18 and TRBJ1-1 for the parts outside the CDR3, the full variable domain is NAGVMQNPRHLVRRRGQEARLRCSPMKGHSHVYWYRQLPEEGLKFMVYLQKENIIDESGMPKERFSAEFPKEGPSILRIQQVVRGDSAAYFCASSPTGEPEAFFGQGTRLTVV.

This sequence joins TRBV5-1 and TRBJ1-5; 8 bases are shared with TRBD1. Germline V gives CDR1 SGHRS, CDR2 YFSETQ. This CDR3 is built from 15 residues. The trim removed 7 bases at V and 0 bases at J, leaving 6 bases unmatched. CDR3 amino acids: CASAMTGDSNQPQHF. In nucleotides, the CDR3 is TGCGCCAGCGCCATGACAGGGGATAGCAATCAGCCCCAGCATTTT. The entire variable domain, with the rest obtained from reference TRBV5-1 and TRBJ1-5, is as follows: KAGVTQTPRYLIKTRGQQVTLSCSPISGHRSVSWYQQTPGQGLQFLFEYFSETQRNKGNFPGRFSGRQFSNSRSEMNVSTLELGDSALYLCASAMTGDSNQPQHFGDGTRLSIL.

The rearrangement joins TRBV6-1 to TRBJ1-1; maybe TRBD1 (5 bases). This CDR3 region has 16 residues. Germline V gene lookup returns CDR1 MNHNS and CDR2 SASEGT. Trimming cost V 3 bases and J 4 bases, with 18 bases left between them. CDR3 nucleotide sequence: TGTGCCAGCAGTGATTTCAGGGCCGGCGGCGCCACTGAAGCTTTCTTT. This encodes CASSDFRAGGATEAFF.

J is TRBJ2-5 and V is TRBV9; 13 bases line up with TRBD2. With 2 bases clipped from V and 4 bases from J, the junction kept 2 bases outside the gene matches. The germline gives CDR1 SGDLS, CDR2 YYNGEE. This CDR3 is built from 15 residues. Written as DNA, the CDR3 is TGTGCCAGCAGCGTGGGGACTAGCGGGGTAGAGACCCAGTACTTC. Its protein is CASSVGTSGVETQYF.

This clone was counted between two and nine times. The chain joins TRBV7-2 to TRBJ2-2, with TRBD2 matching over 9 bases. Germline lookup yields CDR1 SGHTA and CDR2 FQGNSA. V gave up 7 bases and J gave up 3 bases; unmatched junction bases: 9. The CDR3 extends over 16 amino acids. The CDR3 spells CASKKGTSPYTGELFF. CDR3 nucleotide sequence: TGTGCCAGCAAAAAAGGGACTAGCCCTTACACCGGGGAGCTGTTTTTT.

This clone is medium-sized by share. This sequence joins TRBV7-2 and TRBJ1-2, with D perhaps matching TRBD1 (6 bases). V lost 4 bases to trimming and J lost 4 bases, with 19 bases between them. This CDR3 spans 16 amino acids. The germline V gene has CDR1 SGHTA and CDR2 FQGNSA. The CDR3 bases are TGTGCCAGCAGCTCCCACAGGGAGCAACTCCTCTATGGCTACACCTTC. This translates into CASSSHREQLLYGYTF.

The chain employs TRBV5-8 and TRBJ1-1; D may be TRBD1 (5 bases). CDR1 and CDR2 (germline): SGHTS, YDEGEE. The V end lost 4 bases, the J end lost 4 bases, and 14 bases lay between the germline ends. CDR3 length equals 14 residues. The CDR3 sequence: CASSGGTGVTEAFF. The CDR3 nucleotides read TGTGCCAGCAGCGGGGGGACGGGGGTCACTGAAGCTTTCTTT.

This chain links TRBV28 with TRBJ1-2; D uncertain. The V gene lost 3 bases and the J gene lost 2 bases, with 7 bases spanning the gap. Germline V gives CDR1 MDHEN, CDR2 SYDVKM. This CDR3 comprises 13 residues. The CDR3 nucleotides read TGTGCCAGCAGTTTGCTGGGGAACTATGGCTACACCTTC. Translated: CASSLLGNYGYTF.

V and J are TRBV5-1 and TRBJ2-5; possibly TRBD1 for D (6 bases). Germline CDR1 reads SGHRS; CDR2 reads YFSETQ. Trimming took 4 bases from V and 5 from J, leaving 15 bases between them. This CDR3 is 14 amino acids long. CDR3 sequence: CASSVGASTETQYF. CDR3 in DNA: TGCGCCAGCAGCGTGGGGGCTTCCACCGAGACCCAGTACTTC.

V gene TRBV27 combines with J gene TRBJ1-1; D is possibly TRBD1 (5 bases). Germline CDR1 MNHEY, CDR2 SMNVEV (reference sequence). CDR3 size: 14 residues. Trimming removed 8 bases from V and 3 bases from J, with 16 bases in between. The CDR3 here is CASSYEAGDTEAFF. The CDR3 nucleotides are TGTGCCAGCTCTTACGAGGCGGGGGACACTGAAGCTTTCTTT.

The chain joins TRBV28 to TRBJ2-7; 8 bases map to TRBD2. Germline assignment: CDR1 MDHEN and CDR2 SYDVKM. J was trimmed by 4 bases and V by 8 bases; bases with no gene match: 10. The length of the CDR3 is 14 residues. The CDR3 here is CASSPGGGLYEQYF. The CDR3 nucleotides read TGTGCCAGCTCCCCCGGGGGGGGATTATACGAGCAGTACTTC.

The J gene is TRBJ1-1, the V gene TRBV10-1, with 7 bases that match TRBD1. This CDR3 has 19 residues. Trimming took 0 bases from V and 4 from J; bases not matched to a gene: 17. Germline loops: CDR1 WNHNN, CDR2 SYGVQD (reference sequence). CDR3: CASSESRRGLTRFATEAFF. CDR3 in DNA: TGCGCCAGCAGTGAGTCGAGGAGGGGGCTCACCCGTTTTGCCACTGAAGCTTTCTTT.

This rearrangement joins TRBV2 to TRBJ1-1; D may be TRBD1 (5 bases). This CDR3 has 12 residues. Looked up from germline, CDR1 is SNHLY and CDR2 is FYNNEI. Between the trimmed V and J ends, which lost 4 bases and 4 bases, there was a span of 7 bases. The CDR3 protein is CASSARVTEAFF. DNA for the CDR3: TGTGCCAGCAGTGCCAGGGTCACTGAAGCTTTCTTT.